The clone carrying this T cell receptor beta chain was observed a handful of times. This specimen belongs to a study of patients and donors after allogeneic stem cell transplantation. Trimming shortened V by 6 bases and J by 6 bases, and 18 bases separated the two germline ends. This CDR3 contains 14 residues. Germline assignment: CDR1 DFQATT and CDR2 SNEGSKA (reference sequence). A single record per CDR3 protein comes from TCRdb applying MiXCR to the RT-PCR reads. The sample includes approximately 150,000 distinct CDR3 sequences, nearly 25% of them seen just once. What was sequenced was blood, either unsorted or a sorted T cell fraction (not recorded which). The J gene is TRBJ2-4, the V gene TRBV20-1; possibly TRBD1 or TRBD2 for D (5 bases each). The origin of this receptor is a human donor who was either an allogeneic HSCT recipient or a stem cell or donor lymphocyte infusion donor (not recorded which). It is not recorded whose cells these are; they may come from a transplant donor. The CDR3 region is CSAPRDRISNIQYF. CDR3 bases: TGCAGTGCGCCCCGGGACCGCATCTCAAACATTCAGTACTTC.